This passage covers 5 T cell receptor beta chains from one sample sequenced in a study of blood T cell repertoires in COVID-19. Assay: immunoSEQ multiplex PCR; the TCRdb copy retains only in-frame clones and omits some. The sample includes around 280,000 clones, roughly 90% of them seen just once. The source material was PBMCs or T cells enriched from blood (not recorded which). The receptor source for this set is a woman aged 18-29 years with acute COVID-19.

The J gene is TRBJ2-7, the V gene TRBV18; TRBD1 matches at 7 bases. The CDR3 totals 15 residues. V lost 3 bases to trimming and J lost 0 bases; unmatched junction nucleotides: 5. Germline V gene data show CDR1 as KGHSH and CDR2 as LQKENI. Written as DNA, the CDR3 is TGTGCCAGCTCACCTAAACAGGGGCACTCCTACGAGCAGTACTTC. This gives the protein CASSPKQGHSYEQYF.

This sequence joins TRBV4-3 and TRBJ1-2, with 7 bases fitting TRBD1. J was trimmed by 7 bases and V by 1 base; bases with no gene match: 9. This CDR3 has 15 residues. Germline CDR1 reads LGHNA; CDR2 reads YSLEER. The CDR3 reads CASSQGGQAWGGYTF. The CDR3 nucleotides read TGCGCCAGCAGCCAAGGAGGACAGGCTTGGGGTGGCTACACCTTC.

This chain connects TRBV3-1 (or the pseudogene TRBV3-2) to TRBJ2-7, with TRBD2 matching 12 bases. The junction had 4 bases not matched to a gene; V was cut back by 8 bases and J by 2 bases. CDR1 is LGHDT and CDR2 is YNNKEL in the germline V gene (reference sequence). The CDR3 runs 14 residues. The CDR3 DNA reads TGTGCCAGCCGAACTAGCGGGGGGACCTACGAGCAGTACTTC. It yields the protein CASRTSGGTYEQYF.

The chain combines TRBV28 with TRBJ1-1; 7 positions agree with TRBD1. There are 14 residues in the CDR3. In germline, CDR1 is MDHEN, CDR2 SYDVKM. J was trimmed by 9 bases and V by 0 bases; bases with no gene match: 7. The CDR3 sequence is CASSLWGGQLKAFF. The CDR3 DNA is TGTGCCAGCAGTTTATGGGGGGGACAGCTCAAAGCTTTCTTT.

The chain carries TRBV5-1 and TRBJ2-2; D is unresolved. Germline assignment: CDR1 SGHRS and CDR2 YFSETQ. Trimming shortened V by 4 bases and J by 0 bases, and 4 bases separated the two germline ends. This CDR3 is built from 13 residues. The CDR3 bases are TGCGCCAGCAGCAACACGAACACCGGGGAGCTGTTTTTT. Protein product: CASSNTNTGELFF. Together with reference TRBV5-1 and TRBJ2-2, the CDR3 gives the full variable domain: KAGVTQTPRYLIKTRGQQVTLSCSPISGHRSVSWYQQTPGQGLQFLFEYFSETQRNKGNFPGRFSGRQFSNSRSEMNVSTLELGDSALYLCASSNTNTGELFFGEGSRLTVL.